This section outlines one TCR beta chain sequence together with its context. Its antigen is not identified. The data originate from a study of regulatory T cells in long-lasting Graves disease. Study-level background: More than 5 years of antithyroid drugs with positive TSH receptor antibodies defined persistent Graves' disease. Broader study findings: TCR diversity was lower in persistent Graves' patients (versus newly diagnosed ones).

Time point noted: persistent/refractory GD, antithyroid drugs over 5 years with positive TRAb. The TCR library was prepared using RNA isolated from PBMCs. Per American Thyroid Association guidelines, Graves' disease was diagnosed. The CDR3 contains 12 residues. Germline V gene sequence: CDR1 SNHLY, CDR2 FYNNEI. The V end was cut by 8 bases, the J end by 2 bases, with 9 bases between. Libraries of TCR beta came from iRepertoire HTBI primers plus Arm-PCR of CDR3 regions. TCRdb itself ran the multiplex PCR reads through MiXCR, one entry per CDR3 protein. The data show 650,000 to 700,000 distinct CDR3 sequences, 30% seen once.

This receptor was obtained from a female donor with Graves disease. The sequences come from peripheral blood mononuclear cells (PBMCs), collected when the disease was refractory, from a patient treated with antithyroid drugs. The V call is TRBV2, the J call TRBJ1-2; no firm D call. The CDR3 DNA follows: TGTGCCAGCCAGGCGGAGAACTATGGCTACACCTTC. Its translation is CASQAENYGYTF.